One and the same sample provided the 2 T cell receptor beta chains below, sequenced in a study of T cells in Graves' hyperthyroidism and ophthalmopathy. Using RNA transcripts as the source, TCR beta CDR3 regions were amplified. The HTBI set primed first-round TCR CDR3 RT-PCR. Each CDR3 protein gets one entry after TCRdb re-called the multiplex PCR reads with MiXCR. The table has around 340,000 distinct CDR3 sequences, 15% to 20% seen once. The sequenced sample was blood. All receptors derive from a woman between 50 and 59 years old with Graves' hyperthyroidism.

This clonotype was seen at least ten times. V gene TRBV20-1 combines with J gene TRBJ1-4; D remains ambiguous. V dropped 3 bases and J dropped 5 bases, with 7 bases sitting between them. The CDR3 totals 12 residues. CDR1 is DFQATT and CDR2 is SNEGSKA in the germline V gene (reference sequence). Written as DNA, the CDR3 is TGCAGTGCTAGTGGCAGGAATGAAAAACTGTTTTTT. It encodes CSASGRNEKLFF.

V usage is TRBV10-3 and J usage is TRBJ2-1; maybe TRBD2 (5 bases). With 6 bases removed from V and 6 bases from J, the gap between germline ends came to 15 bases. In germline, CDR1 is ENHRY, CDR2 SYGVKD. There are 14 residues in the CDR3. This CDR3 reads CAIRPSSGRNEQFF. DNA for the CDR3: TGTGCCATCAGACCCTCGAGCGGACGCAATGAGCAGTTCTTC.